This T cell receptor beta chain was captured by sequencing in a study of tumor-infiltrating lymphocytes in localized non-small cell lung cancer. The overall study: Patients included smokers and never-smokers with various histologies, some sampled after neoadjuvant chemotherapy. Study-wide points: Tumor T-cell fraction from TCR sequencing was not associated with recurrence-free survival (p = 0.61). T-cell fraction did not differ between immunotypes IM1 and IM2.

This CDR3 is 14 amino acids long. In germline, CDR1 is SGHRS, CDR2 YFSETQ. The V end was cut by 0 bases, the J end by 4 bases, with 9 bases between. The sample holds one count of this clone. Its antigen remains unidentified. TCRdb's copy holds only in-frame clones and misses some; the assay was immunoSEQ multiplex PCR. The sample has tens of thousands of clones, approximately 80% seen once. J is TRBJ2-3 and V is TRBV5-1, with D possibly being TRBD1 (6 bases). This clonotype originated in a human donor with non-small cell lung cancer. Specimen: lung tumor tissue. CDR3 nucleotides: TGCGCCAGCAGCTTGGTGGGGGCTGCAGATACGCAGTATTTT. This translates into CASSLVGAADTQYF.